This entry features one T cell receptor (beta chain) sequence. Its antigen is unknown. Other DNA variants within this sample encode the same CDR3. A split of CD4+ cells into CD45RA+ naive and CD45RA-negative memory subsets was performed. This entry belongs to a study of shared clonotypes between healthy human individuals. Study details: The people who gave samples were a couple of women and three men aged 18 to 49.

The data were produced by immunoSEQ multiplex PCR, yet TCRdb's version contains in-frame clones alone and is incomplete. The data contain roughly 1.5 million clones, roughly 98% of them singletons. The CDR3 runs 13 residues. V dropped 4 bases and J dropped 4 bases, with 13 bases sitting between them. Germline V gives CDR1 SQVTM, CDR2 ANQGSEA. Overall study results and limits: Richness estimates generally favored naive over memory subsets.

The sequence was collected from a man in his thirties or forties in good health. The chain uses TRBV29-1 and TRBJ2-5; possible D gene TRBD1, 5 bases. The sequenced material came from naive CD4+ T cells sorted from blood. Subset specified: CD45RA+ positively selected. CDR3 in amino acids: CSVVRQGGETQYF. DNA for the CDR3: TGCAGCGTTGTACGCCAGGGTGGAGAGACCCAGTACTTC.